This entry is about one T cell receptor (beta chain). This clone was observed a handful of times. This clone's antigen is unknown. The record has no base qualities; no much larger clone is one base away. The sample originates from a study of PD-L1 blockade in urothelial cancer (dated by TCRdb to 2016 to 2017). With respect to the entire study: Every patient began therapy in 2014 and was given atezolizumab 1,200 mg intravenously every 3 weeks. Nine patients reached durable clinical benefit, while some 20 patients did not. An ECOG performance status of 0 or 1 was recorded for the patients, and 0 to 3 prior chemotherapy regimens had been received by the patients. Blood samples were analyzed 3 weeks after the start of treatment (second dose) and 6 weeks after the start of treatment. Durable clinical benefit was defined as a progression-free survival longer than 6 months, and TCR features were additionally tested against progression-free survival and overall survival. In the same patients, pretreatment tumors underwent whole exome sequencing and RNA sequencing in addition to TCR sequencing. Some 30 patients had pretreatment blood TCR-seq, about 25 had at least one posttreatment blood collection, and about 25 had tumor TCR-seq. About 85% of the 29 patients were identified as males with urothelial cancer of bladder origin, and a prior smoking history was reported by 18 of 29 patients. Pretreatment tumor samples, along with matched peripheral blood collected serially before and after atezolizumab treatment, underwent TCR sequencing. The study, an exploratory multi-omic analysis, examined somatic, immune and clinical correlates of response to PD-L1 blockade with atezolizumab in urothelial cancer. Blood samples yielded a median of roughly 140,000 T cells and tens of thousands of unique TCRs, with median clonality about 0.08.

Results and caveats for the whole study, not just this receptor: At 3 weeks after the start of treatment, tumor-associated TCR clones in peripheral blood had expanded more in patients with durable benefit (n ≈ 20, p = 0.022). Improved progression-free and overall survival was associated with having pretreatment peripheral blood TCR clonality below the median. Because of the small sample size (n of about 30) and the many exploratory analyses performed, the results are intended to be regarded as hypothesis-generating.

Explained via the paper, the time point label denotes: pretreatment peripheral blood. A total of roughly 31 patients with locally advanced or metastatic urothelial carcinoma, treated at Memorial Sloan Kettering on a trial protocol, made up the cohort. Peripheral blood mononuclear cells were collected pretreatment and during treatment, with between 1 and 8 total time points per patient. The Qiagen DNeasy Blood extraction kit was used to purify genomic DNA from total PBMCs and tumor samples. Collected pretreatment and during treatment, PBMCs were isolated and stored as previously described. To estimate absolute template abundance from read counts, synthetic TCR analog templates were spiked into each PCR. The immunoSEQ assay used bias-controlled V and J gene primers to amplify TCRbeta CDR3 regions from genomic DNA. Rearranged TCRbeta segments were sequenced at approximately 20X coverage. As for the original processing: Sequencing errors were corrected by clustering and CDR3s were annotated against IMGT to assign V, D and J genes. Downstream analyses used only productive TCRbeta rearrangements, leaving out any out-of-frame or stop-codon sequences. Clonality was calculated as one minus the Shannon entropy normalized by the log of the number of unique productive sequences. Clones differing between time points or between blood and tumor were identified using Fisher's exact test with Benjamini-Hochberg correction, with an adjusted p below 0.01 applied as the threshold. Entries here come from immuneACCESS through TCRdb and include only in-frame sequences with V and J called. Some clones fail to appear in such tables; in the studies checked, an unresolved V gene covers under half of the shortfall, and the cause of the remainder is unknown. The D gene and trimming were derived from the DNA, and the V and J assignments and clone size from that table. This sample is represented by approximately 86,000 clones; over 80% of them were singletons. In total, the top ten clones hold about 6.2% of the sample.

The origin of this receptor is a man in his forties with urothelial cancer. This specimen consisted of PBMCs, obtained around atezolizumab (anti-PD-L1) treatment.

CDR3 region: CASSVAAGRTEAFF. In nucleotides, the sequence is TGTGCCAGCAGCGTAGCGGCAGGGCGGACTGAAGCTTTCTTT. Rearrangement joined TRBV9 to TRBJ1-1; TRBD1 is perhaps the D gene, given 5 matching bases. V sheds 0 bases and J sheds 5 bases, leaving 11 bases between their ends. Reading the germline V gene gives CDR1 SGDLS and CDR2 YYNGEE. The CDR3, from cysteine to phenylalanine, totals 14 residues. Only the CDR3 part of the read is kept: 42 bases, read in frame from the first base.